This TCR beta chain comes out of a study of blood T cell repertoires in COVID-19. For the study at large: Acute-phase and convalescent COVID-19 samples originated in the United States, Italy and Spain. Sources were T cells, B-cell-depleted T cells, or PBMCs; the material itself was cDNA or gDNA.

Unmatched junction bases numbered 4, after V lost 3 bases and J lost 4 bases. This CDR3 contains 14 residues. CDR1 is GTSNPN, CDR2 SVGIG, per germline (reference sequence). Original data processing: Scientists estimated how many nucleated cells there were by amplifying reference gene primers. Clones were read by immunoSEQ multiplex PCR, and TCRdb kept only the in-frame ones, dropping some. V, J and clone size are taken as reported in that table, and D and trimming were inferred from the DNA itself. The profile shows roughly 68,000 clones, more than 75% of them singletons. The sample consisted of peripheral blood. This chain connects TRBV30 to TRBJ2-4, with TRBD1 matching 9 bases. The TCR was taken from a man aged 45-60 years with active COVID-19. The CDR3 region is CAWSQGQGKNIQYF. The CDR3 coding sequence is TGTGCCTGGAGCCAAGGACAGGGGAAAAACATTCAGTACTTC.